This T cell receptor beta chain was sequenced for a study of regulatory T cells in long-lasting Graves disease. This clonotype was recorded at least ten times. The time point is: newly diagnosed GD, antithyroid drugs for less than 3 months. With RNA extracted from PBMCs as input, the TCR library was made. From an endocrinology department in Xi'an, China, came the patients. The CDR3 length is 12 residues. Germline values: CDR1 LNHDA, CDR2 SQIVND (reference sequence). Relying on iRepertoire HTBI primers and Arm-PCR of CDR3 regions, the team built TCR beta libraries. TCRdb independently ran MiXCR on the multiplex PCR reads; one entry per CDR3 protein. The data show hundreds of thousands of distinct CDR3 sequences, with 15% to 20% seen just once and about 17% held by the top ten. The same data also went into a second study, on T cells in Graves' hyperthyroidism and ophthalmopathy.

This chain links TRBV19 with TRBJ1-5; unclear D gene. This clonotype originated in a woman in her thirties with Graves disease. The input for sequencing was peripheral blood mononuclear cells (PBMCs), taken at new diagnosis, from a patient treated with antithyroid drugs. The CDR3 loop is CASRESNQPQHF. The CDR3 DNA reads TGTGCTAGTCGGGAAAGCAATCAGCCCCAGCATTTT.